This T cell receptor beta chain was observed in a study of OX40 agonist ivuxolimab in advanced cancers. Clones were sequenced by immunoSEQ multiplex PCR, and TCRdb holds only the in-frame ones, with some missing. The sample lists 90,000 to 95,000 clones; about 90% were seen once. Comment on this clone: Its antigen is unidentified.

CDR1 is LNHDA, CDR2 SQIVND, per germline (reference sequence). The length of the CDR3 is 15 residues. The V segment lost 4 bases and the J segment 3 bases; nucleotides outside the gene matches: 3. Broader study findings: People who partly responded at 0.1-3.0 mg/kg had some of the least clonal expansion seen.

This TCR was recovered from an adult with an advanced solid tumor such as melanoma, head and neck, liver or kidney cancer. V is TRBV19 and J is TRBJ1-4; 9 positions match TRBD1. The sequencing used CD4+ or CD8+ T cells sorted from blood, collected in a trial of the OX40 agonist ivuxolimab. The CDR3 spells CASSTDRGANEKLFF. CDR3 bases: TGTGCCAGTAGTACGGACAGGGGAGCTAATGAAAAACTGTTTTTT.